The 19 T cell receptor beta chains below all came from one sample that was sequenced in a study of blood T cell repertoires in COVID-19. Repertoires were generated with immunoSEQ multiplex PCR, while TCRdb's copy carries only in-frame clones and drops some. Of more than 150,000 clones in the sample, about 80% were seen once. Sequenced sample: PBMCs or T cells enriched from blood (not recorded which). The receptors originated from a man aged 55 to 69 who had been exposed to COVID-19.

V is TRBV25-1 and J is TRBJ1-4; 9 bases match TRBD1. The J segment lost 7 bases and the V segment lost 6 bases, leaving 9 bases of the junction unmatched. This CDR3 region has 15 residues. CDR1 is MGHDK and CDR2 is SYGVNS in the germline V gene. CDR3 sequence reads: CASSPHTGGGEKLFF. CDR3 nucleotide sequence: TGTGCCAGCAGCCCCCATACAGGGGGCGGTGAAAAACTGTTTTTT. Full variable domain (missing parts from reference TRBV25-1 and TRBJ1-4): EADIYQTPRYLVIGTGKKITLECSQTMGHDKMYWYQQDPGMELHLIHYSYGVNSTEKGDLSSESTVSRIRTEHFPLTLESARPSHTSQYLCASSPHTGGGEKLFFGSGTQLSVL.

The CDR3 here is CASSPEGSYNSPLHF. The CDR3 DNA is TGTGCCAGCAGCCCGGAGGGGTCCTATAATTCACCCCTCCACTTT. V gene TRBV5-4 combines with J gene TRBJ1-6, with D tentatively TRBD1 (5 bases). Between the trimmed V and J ends, which lost 4 bases and 1 base, there was a span of 9 bases. The CDR3 spans 15 residues. Per the germline V gene, CDR1 is SGHNT and CDR2 is YYREEE (reference sequence).

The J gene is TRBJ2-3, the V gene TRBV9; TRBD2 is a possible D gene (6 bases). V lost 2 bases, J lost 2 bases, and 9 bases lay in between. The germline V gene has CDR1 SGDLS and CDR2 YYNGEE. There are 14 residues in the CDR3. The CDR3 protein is CASSVGGNTDTQYF. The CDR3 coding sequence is TGTGCCAGCAGCGTGGGGGGAAACACAGATACGCAGTATTTT.

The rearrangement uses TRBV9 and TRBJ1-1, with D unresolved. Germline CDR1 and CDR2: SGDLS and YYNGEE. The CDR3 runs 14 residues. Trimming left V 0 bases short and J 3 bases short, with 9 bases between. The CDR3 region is CASSVAGGDTEAFF. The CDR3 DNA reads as TGTGCCAGCAGCGTAGCCGGAGGCGACACTGAAGCTTTCTTT.

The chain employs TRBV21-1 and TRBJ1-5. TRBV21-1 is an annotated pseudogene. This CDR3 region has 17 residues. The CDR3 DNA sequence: TGTGCCAGCAGCCCCCCTGCGGAATGGTGGAGCAATCAGCCCCAGCATTTT. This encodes CASSPPAEWWSNQPQHF.

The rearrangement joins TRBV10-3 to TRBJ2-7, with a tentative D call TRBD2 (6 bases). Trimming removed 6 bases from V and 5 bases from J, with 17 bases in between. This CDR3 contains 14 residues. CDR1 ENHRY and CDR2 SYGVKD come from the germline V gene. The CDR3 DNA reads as TGTGCCATCAGCGCGGGACTGACAAGCGACGAGCAGTACTTC. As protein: CAISAGLTSDEQYF.

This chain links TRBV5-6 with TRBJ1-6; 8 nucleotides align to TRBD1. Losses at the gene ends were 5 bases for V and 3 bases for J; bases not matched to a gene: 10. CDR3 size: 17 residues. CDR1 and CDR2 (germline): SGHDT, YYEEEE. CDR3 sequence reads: CASSRLLTGVYNSPLHF. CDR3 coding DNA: TGTGCCAGCAGTAGACTCTTGACAGGGGTCTATAATTCACCCCTCCACTTT.

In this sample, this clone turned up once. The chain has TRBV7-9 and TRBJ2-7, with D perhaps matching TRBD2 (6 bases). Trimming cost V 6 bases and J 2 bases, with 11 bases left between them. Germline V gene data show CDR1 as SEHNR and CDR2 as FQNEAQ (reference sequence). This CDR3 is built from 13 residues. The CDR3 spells CASRLGGTYEQYF. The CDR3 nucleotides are TGTGCCAGCAGGTTGGGAGGCACCTACGAGCAGTACTTC.

This chain's CDR3 is CATSLAETQYF. In DNA form, the CDR3 reads TGTGCCACCAGCCTAGCGGAGACCCAGTACTTC. This chain joins TRBV24-1 and TRBJ2-5, with D perhaps matching TRBD2 (6 bases). The V gene lost 7 bases and the J gene lost 5 bases, with 7 bases spanning the gap. The germline V gene encodes CDR1 KGHDR and CDR2 SFDVKD. This CDR3 is built from 11 residues.

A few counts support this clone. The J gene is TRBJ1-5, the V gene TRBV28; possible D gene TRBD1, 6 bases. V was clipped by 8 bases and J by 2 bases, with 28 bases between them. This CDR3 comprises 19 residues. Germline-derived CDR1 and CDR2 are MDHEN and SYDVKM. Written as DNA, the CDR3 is TGTGCCAGCCGCATGTTGGGGCGGGACTACAGGGTCGGCAATCAGCCCCAGCATTTT. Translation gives CASRMLGRDYRVGNQPQHF.

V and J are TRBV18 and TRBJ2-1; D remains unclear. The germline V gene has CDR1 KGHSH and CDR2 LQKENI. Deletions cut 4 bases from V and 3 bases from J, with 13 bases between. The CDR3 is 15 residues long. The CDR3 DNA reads TGTGCCAGCTCACACTCCGACTCAAGCTACAATGAGCAGTTCTTC. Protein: CASSHSDSSYNEQFF.

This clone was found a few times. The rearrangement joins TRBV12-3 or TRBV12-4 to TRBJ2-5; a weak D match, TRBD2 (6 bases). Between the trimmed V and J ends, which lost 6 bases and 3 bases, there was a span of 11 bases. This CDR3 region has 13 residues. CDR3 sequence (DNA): TGTGCCAGCAGCCGGGACTTGGAAGAGACCCAGTACTTC. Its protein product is CASSRDLEETQYF.

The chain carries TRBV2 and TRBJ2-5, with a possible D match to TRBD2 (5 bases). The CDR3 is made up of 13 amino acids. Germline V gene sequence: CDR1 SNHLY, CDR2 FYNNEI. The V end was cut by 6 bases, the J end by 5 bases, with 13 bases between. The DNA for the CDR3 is TGTGCCAGCAGCCGGGATATCGGGGAGACCCAGTACTTC. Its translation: CASSRDIGETQYF. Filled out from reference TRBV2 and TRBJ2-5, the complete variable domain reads EPEVTQTPSHQVTQMGQEVILRCVPISNHLYFYWYRQILGQKVEFLVSFYNNEISEKSEIFDDQFSVERPDGSNFTLKIRSTKLEDSAMYFCASSRDIGETQYFGPGTRLLVL.

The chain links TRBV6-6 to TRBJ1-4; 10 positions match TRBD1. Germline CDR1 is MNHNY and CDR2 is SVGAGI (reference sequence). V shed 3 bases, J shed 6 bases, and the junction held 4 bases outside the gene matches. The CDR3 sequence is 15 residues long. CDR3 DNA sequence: TGTGCCAGCAGTTATGAGGGACAGGGGTATGAAAAACTGTTTTTT. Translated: CASSYEGQGYEKLFF.

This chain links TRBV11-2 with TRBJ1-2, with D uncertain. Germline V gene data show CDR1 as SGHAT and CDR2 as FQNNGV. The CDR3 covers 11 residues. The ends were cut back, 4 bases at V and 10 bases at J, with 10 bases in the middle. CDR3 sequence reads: CASSSNRVYTF. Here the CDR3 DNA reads TGTGCCAGCAGCTCTAACCGGGTCTACACCTTC.

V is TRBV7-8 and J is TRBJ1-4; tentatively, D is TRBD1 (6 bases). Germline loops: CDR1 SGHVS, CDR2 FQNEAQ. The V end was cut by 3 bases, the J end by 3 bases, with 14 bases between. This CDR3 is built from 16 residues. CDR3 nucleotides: TGTGCCAGCAGCTTTACATCCGGGACACCTAATGAAAAACTGTTTTTT. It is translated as CASSFTSGTPNEKLFF.

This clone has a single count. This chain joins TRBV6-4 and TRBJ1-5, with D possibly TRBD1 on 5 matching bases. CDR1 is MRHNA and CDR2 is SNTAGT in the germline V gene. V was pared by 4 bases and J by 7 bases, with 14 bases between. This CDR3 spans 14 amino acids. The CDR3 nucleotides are TGTGCCAGCAGTGCCCAGGGCGGCCACCAGCCCCAGCATTTT. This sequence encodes CASSAQGGHQPQHF.

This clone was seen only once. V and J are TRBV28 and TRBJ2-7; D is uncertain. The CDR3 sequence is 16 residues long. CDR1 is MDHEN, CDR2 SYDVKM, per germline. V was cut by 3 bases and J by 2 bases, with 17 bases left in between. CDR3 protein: CASSLFSQATTYEQYF. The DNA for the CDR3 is TGTGCCAGCAGTTTGTTTTCGCAGGCGACGACCTACGAGCAGTACTTC.

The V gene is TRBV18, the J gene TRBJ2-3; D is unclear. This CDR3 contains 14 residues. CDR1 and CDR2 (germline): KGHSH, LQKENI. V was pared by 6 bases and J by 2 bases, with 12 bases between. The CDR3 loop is CASSPEELTDTQYF. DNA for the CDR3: TGTGCCAGCTCTCCAGAGGAGCTCACAGATACGCAGTATTTT.